The 18 T cell receptor beta chains presented below share a single source sample, sequenced in a study of beta chain features in type 1 diabetes. Sequenced material consisted of expressed TCRB transcripts (all of the isolated RNA was reverse transcribed). Only in-frame clones appear in the TCRdb table, and some are missing; sequencing was by immunoSEQ multiplex PCR. The repertoire holds around 300,000 clones, approximately 14% seen once, with around 7% in the top ten. Sequencing was done on a sample of central memory CD4+ T cells from blood. Receptors were obtained from a man aged 30-40 years in good health.

The genes are TRBV4-3 and TRBJ2-1; D gene unclear. The V and J ends lost 0 bases and 5 bases respectively, with 11 bases between them. Per the germline V gene, CDR1 is LGHNA and CDR2 is YSLEER. The CDR3 sequence is 15 residues long. The CDR3 DNA reads TGCGCCAGCAGCCAAGACCTCCGGGCCCACAATGAGCAGTTCTTC. As protein: CASSQDLRAHNEQFF.

The V call is TRBV21-1, the J call TRBJ2-3; the table's D gene call, TRBD2, was not cross checked with the DNA. TRBV21-1 corresponds to a pseudogene. The CDR3 has 15 residues. The CDR3 loop is CASSKARVYTDTQYF. DNA for the CDR3: TGTGCCAGCAGCAAAGCACGCGTTTACACAGATACGCAGTATTTT.

The rearrangement uses TRBV7-2 and TRBJ2-2; 7 bases match TRBD2. V dropped 6 bases and J dropped 4; count of bases not matched to a gene: 2. The germline V gene encodes CDR1 SGHTA and CDR2 FQGNSA. There are 13 residues in the CDR3. The CDR3 reads CASRSGTTGELFF. The DNA of the CDR3 is TGTGCCAGCAGAAGCGGGACCACCGGGGAGCTGTTTTTT.

The V and J genes are TRBV6-5 and TRBJ2-5; the match to TRBD2 covers 9 bases. Germline values: CDR1 MNHEY, CDR2 SVGAGI. The CDR3 runs 16 residues. V lost 2 bases to trimming and J lost 5 bases; unmatched junction nucleotides: 9. DNA for the CDR3: TGTGCCAGCAGTTACCGAGGACTAGCGAGCGGGGAGACCCAGTACTTC. Its translation is CASSYRGLASGETQYF.

The chain joins TRBV5-6 to TRBJ2-7; possibly TRBD1 for D (7 bases). Germline values: CDR1 SGHDT, CDR2 YYEEEE. CDR3 length: 14 amino acids. V was clipped by 2 bases and J by 5 bases, with 14 bases between them. This chain's CDR3 is CASSFLAGGHEQYF. The CDR3 coding sequence is TGTGCCAGCAGCTTTCTTGCAGGGGGGCACGAGCAGTACTTC.

The chain recombines TRBV6-1 with TRBJ2-7; D uncertain. Trimming took off 3 bases at V and 4 bases at J, with 7 bases between the two ends. The CDR3 spans 12 residues. Germline-derived CDR1 and CDR2 are MNHNS and SASEGT. The DNA of the CDR3 is TGTGCCAGCAGTGAGTACGGATACGAGCAGTACGTC. It specifies CASSEYGYEQYV.

The gene calls are TRBV4-2 and TRBJ2-7; D may be TRBD1 (6 bases). V lost 3 bases, J lost 6 bases, and 18 bases lay in between. Germline V gene lookup returns CDR1 LGHNA and CDR2 YNFKEQ. The CDR3 consists of 15 residues. The CDR3 DNA sequence: TGTGCCAGCAGCCATACTGGACAGAAGGGGACCGAGCAGTACTTC. Translated: CASSHTGQKGTEQYF.

This chain joins TRBV11-2 and TRBJ2-3; D call uncertain. The germline V gene encodes CDR1 SGHAT and CDR2 FQNNGV. V shed 2 bases and J shed 3 bases, with 12 bases lying between them. The CDR3 covers 15 residues. This CDR3 is CASSLSRIRTDTQYF. CDR3 in DNA: TGTGCCAGCAGCTTAAGCCGCATCCGGACAGATACGCAGTATTTT.

CDR3 amino acids: CASSLQGRSGNTIYF. CDR3 sequence (DNA): TGCGCCAGCAGTCTACAGGGGCGAAGTGGAAACACCATATATTTT. This rearrangement joins TRBV23-1 to TRBJ1-3; 7 positions match TRBD1. TRBV23-1 falls under the ORF class, with uncertain function. The CDR3 is 15 amino acids. Unmatched junction bases numbered 6, after V lost 4 bases and J lost 3 bases.

The genes are TRBV7-9 and TRBJ1-1, with 8 bases that match TRBD1. CDR3 size: 12 residues. Trimming at V came to 2 bases and at J to 11 bases, leaving 4 bases not matched to a gene. CDR1 and CDR2 (germline): SEHNR, FQNEAQ (reference sequence). The CDR3, as DNA: TGTGCCAGCAGCTTAAGGACAGGGAAGGCTTTCTTT. Protein sequence: CASSLRTGKAFF.

The CDR3 protein is CASSLGVRYTF. CDR3 coding DNA: TGTGCCAGCAGCTTGGGGGTCCGCTACACCTTC. The rearrangement uses TRBV5-4 and TRBJ1-2; D is unclear. This CDR3 has 11 amino acids. Germline loops: CDR1 SGHNT, CDR2 YYREEE (reference sequence). The ends were cut back, 0 bases at V and 9 bases at J, with 6 bases in the middle.

This chain connects TRBV9 to TRBJ2-7; D gene uncertain. The V end lost 0 bases, the J end lost 3 bases, and 4 bases lay between the germline ends. The CDR3 is made up of 12 amino acids. CDR1 and CDR2 (germline): SGDLS, YYNGEE. The CDR3 DNA reads TGTGCCAGCAGCGTAGTGGTCTACGAGCAGTACTTC. Translation gives CASSVVVYEQYF.

A few counts support this clone. The gene calls are TRBV2 and TRBJ2-5; D unresolved. V lost 1 base to trimming and J lost 2 bases, with 14 bases between them. Germline V lookup: CDR1 SNHLY, CDR2 FYNNEI. CDR3 length: 16 residues. CDR3 region: CASSEGEWGGQETQYF. CDR3 DNA sequence: TGTGCCAGCAGTGAAGGAGAGTGGGGTGGGCAAGAGACCCAGTACTTC.

This clone was seen repeatedly, ten times or more. This CDR3 reads CATSQGMQNIQYF. For the CDR3, the DNA is TGTGCCACCAGCCAGGGGATGCAAAACATTCAGTACTTC. The chain combines TRBV27 with TRBJ2-4; perhaps TRBD1 as D (6 bases). Germline CDR1 MNHEY, CDR2 SMNVEV (reference sequence). Trimming removed 10 bases from V and 5 bases from J, with 15 bases in between. The CDR3 length is 13 residues.

This rearrangement joins TRBV9 to TRBJ1-5; a weak D match, TRBD1 (6 bases). Germline V lookup: CDR1 SGDLS, CDR2 YYNGEE. The CDR3 extends over 16 amino acids. Deletions cut 4 bases from V and 4 bases from J, with 18 bases between. The CDR3: CASSLASHRENQPQHF. In DNA, the CDR3 is TGTGCCAGCAGCTTGGCCTCCCACAGGGAAAATCAGCCCCAGCATTTT.

This chain joins TRBV9 and TRBJ2-3; 11 positions agree with TRBD2. Germline V gene sequence: CDR1 SGDLS, CDR2 YYNGEE. Trimming took 0 bases from V and 5 from J; bases not matched to a gene: 5. The CDR3 sequence is 16 residues long. CDR3 sequence reads: CASSVVSGGAGDTQYF. DNA of the CDR3: TGTGCCAGCAGCGTAGTTAGCGGGGGGGCCGGAGATACGCAGTATTTT.

This clone was seen a few times. This sequence joins TRBV4-3 and TRBJ1-2; weak D call: TRBD1 (5 bases). V was cut by 1 base and J by 8 bases, with 23 bases left in between. CDR3 length: 17 residues. Germline V lookup: CDR1 LGHNA, CDR2 YSLEER. This CDR3 is CASSQARLTTAVEGYTF. The DNA for the CDR3 is TGCGCCAGCAGCCAAGCCCGCCTAACGACAGCGGTCGAAGGCTACACCTTC.

V and J are TRBV7-9 and TRBJ1-5; 7 bases are a match to TRBD1. From germline, CDR1 is SEHNR and CDR2 FQNEAQ (reference sequence). The CDR3 runs 13 residues. V trimming: 6 bases; J trimming: 4 bases; junction bases outside the gene matches: 3. The CDR3 nucleotides are TGTGCCAGCAGTACACAGGGGAATCAGCCCCAGCATTTT. This sequence encodes CASSTQGNQPQHF.